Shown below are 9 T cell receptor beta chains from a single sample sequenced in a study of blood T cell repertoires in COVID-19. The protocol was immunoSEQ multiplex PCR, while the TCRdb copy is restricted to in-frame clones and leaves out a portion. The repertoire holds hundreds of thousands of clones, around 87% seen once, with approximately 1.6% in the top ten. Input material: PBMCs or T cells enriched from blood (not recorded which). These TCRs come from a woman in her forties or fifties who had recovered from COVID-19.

In DNA form, the CDR3 reads TGTGCCAGCAGTTTGGCGGGAGGTACGCAGTATTTT. This translates into CASSLAGGTQYF. This chain connects TRBV28 to TRBJ2-3, with 8 bases that match TRBD2. The CDR3 has 12 amino acids. Germline trimming cut 3 bases from V and 8 bases from J; bases unmatched to any gene: 1. From germline, CDR1 is MDHEN and CDR2 SYDVKM.

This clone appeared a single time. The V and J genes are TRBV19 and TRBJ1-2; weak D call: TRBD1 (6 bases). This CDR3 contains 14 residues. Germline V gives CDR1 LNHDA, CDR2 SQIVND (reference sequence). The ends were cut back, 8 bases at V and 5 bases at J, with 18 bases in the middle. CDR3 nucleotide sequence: TGTGCCAGTCTTGCGGACAGCCTCGATTATGGCTACACCTTC. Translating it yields CASLADSLDYGYTF. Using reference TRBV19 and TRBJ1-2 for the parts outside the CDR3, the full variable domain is DGGITQSPKYLFRKEGQNVTLSCEQNLNHDAMYWYRQDPGQGLRLIYYSQIVNDFQKGDIAEGYSVSREKKESFPLTVTSAQKNPTAFYLCASLADSLDYGYTFGSGTRLTVV.

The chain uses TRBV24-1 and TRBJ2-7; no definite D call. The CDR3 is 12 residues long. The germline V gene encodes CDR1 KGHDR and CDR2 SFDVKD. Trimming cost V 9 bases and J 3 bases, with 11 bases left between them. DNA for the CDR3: TGTGCCACCCGAGACAACAACTACGAGCAGTACTTC. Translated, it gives CATRDNNYEQYF.

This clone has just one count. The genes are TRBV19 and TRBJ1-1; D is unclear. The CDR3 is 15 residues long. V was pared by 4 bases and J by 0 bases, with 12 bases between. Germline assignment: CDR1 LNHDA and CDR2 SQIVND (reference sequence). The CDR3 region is CASSTHMKMNTEAFF. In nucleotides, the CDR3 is TGTGCCAGTAGTACCCACATGAAGATGAACACTGAAGCTTTCTTT. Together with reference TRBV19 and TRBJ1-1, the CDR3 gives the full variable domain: DGGITQSPKYLFRKEGQNVTLSCEQNLNHDAMYWYRQDPGQGLRLIYYSQIVNDFQKGDIAEGYSVSREKKESFPLTVTSAQKNPTAFYLCASSTHMKMNTEAFFGQGTRLTVV.

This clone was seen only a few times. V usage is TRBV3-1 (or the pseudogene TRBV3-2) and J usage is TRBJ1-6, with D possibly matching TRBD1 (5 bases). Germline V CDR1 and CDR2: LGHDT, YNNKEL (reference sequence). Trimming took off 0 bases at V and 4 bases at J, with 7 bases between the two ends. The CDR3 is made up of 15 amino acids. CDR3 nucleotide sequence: TGTGCCAGCAGCCAAGAAGGGGTGTATAATTCACCCCTCCACTTT. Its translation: CASSQEGVYNSPLHF.

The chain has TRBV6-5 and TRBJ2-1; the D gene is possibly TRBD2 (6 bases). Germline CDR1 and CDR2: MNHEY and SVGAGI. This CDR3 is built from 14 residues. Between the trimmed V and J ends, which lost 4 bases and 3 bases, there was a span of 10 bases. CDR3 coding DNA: TGTGCCAGCAGTTTAGCGGAGGGCTACAATGAGCAGTTCTTC. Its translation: CASSLAEGYNEQFF.

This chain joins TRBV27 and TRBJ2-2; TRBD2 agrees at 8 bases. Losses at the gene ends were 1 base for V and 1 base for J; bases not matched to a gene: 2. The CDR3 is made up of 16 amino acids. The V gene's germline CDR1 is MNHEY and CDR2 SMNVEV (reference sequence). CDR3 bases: TGTGCCAGCAGTTTATTAGCGGGGAGGAACACCGGGGAGCTGTTTTTT. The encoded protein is CASSLLAGRNTGELFF.

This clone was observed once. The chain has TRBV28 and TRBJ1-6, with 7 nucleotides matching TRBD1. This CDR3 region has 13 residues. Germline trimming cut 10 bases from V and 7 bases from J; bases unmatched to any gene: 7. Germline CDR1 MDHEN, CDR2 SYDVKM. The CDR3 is CATYRGMNSPLHF. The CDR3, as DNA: TGTGCCACCTACAGGGGAATGAATTCACCCCTCCACTTT.

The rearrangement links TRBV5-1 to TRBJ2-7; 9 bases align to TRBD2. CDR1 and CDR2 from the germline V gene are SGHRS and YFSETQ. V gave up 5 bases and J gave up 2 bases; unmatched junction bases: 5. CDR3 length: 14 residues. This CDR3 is CASRRVAGAYEQYF. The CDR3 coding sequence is TGCGCCAGCAGGCGCGTAGCGGGGGCCTACGAGCAGTACTTC.